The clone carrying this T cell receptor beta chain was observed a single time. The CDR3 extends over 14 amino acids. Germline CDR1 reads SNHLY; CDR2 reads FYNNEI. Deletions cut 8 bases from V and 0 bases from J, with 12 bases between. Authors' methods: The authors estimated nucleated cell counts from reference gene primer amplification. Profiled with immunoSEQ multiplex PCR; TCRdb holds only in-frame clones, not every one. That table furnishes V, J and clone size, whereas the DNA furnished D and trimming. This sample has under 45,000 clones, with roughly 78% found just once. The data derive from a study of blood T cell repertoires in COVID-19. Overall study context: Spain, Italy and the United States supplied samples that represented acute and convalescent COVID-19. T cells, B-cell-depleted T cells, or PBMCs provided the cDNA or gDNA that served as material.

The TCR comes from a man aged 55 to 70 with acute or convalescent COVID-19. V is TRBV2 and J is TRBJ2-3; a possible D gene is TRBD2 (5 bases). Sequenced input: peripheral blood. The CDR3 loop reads CASEASSSTDTQYF. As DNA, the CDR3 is TGTGCCAGCGAGGCTAGCAGCAGCACAGATACGCAGTATTTT.